This TCR beta chain is from a study of cytomegalovirus exposure and HLA in healthy donors. The CDR3 spans 16 residues. Germline trimming cut 5 bases from V and 3 bases from J; bases unmatched to any gene: 9. The germline V gene has CDR1 SGHTA and CDR2 FQGNSA. With respect to this clone: The antigen remains unidentified.

PCR involved 60 Vbeta and 13 Jbeta primers. The repertoire was sequenced with immunoSEQ multiplex PCR; TCRdb's copy has only in-frame clones and lacks some. The sample shows about 180,000 clones, around 77% of them seen only once. General observations from the study: HLA alleles showed associations with some 15,000 TCR beta sequences in a later analysis, at a 0.05 false discovery rate. Cytomegalovirus-associated status was assigned to approximately 160 TCR beta chains. Analysis performed later showed TCR beta chains linked to HLA being more clonally expanded than equally common others. TRBV6-2, TRBV6-3 and some other V segments were excluded as indistinguishable.

The chain recombines TRBV7-2 with TRBJ2-3; TRBD1 agrees at 9 bases. Sample: PBMCs. This receptor was obtained from a woman aged 25-40 years in good health and CMV-seronegative. CDR3 in amino acids: CASSPTLGQGTDTQYF. The CDR3 DNA reads as TGTGCCAGCAGCCCGACGTTGGGACAGGGTACAGATACGCAGTATTTT. Full variable domain (outside the CDR3, taken from reference TRBV7-2 and TRBJ2-3): GAGVSQSPSNKVTEKGKDVELRCDPISGHTALYWYRQSLGQGLEFLIYFQGNSAPDKSGLPSDRFSAERTGGSVSTLTIQRTQQEDSAVYLCASSPTLGQGTDTQYFGPGTRLTVL.